These 30 T cell receptor beta chains originate from one sample sequenced in a study of molecular identifiers for immune sequencing clone quantification. TCRdb re-derived calls from the PCR reads in MiXCR, one entry per CDR3 protein. The sample carries about 640,000 distinct CDR3 sequences, about 20% recorded once. Source material: naive CD8+ T cells from blood, with Jurkat cell RNA spiked in. The subset denotes: FACS-sorted CD8+CD4-CCR7+CD45RA+ naive T cells. The receptors were sampled from a human donor in good health. Some libraries in this study had Jurkat cell RNA spiked in.

This clonotype was detected many times. The chain uses TRBV27 and TRBJ1-4; D is unresolved. Germline CDR1 MNHEY, CDR2 SMNVEV (reference sequence). This CDR3 spans 16 amino acids. The V gene lost 2 bases and the J gene lost 0 bases, with 10 bases spanning the gap. This chain's CDR3 is CASSLVPGATNEKLFF. Here the CDR3 DNA reads TGTGCCAGCAGTTTAGTTCCCGGGGCAACTAATGAAAAACTGTTTTTT.

This clonotype was picked up many times. This rearrangement joins TRBV5-1 to TRBJ2-7; 7 nucleotides match TRBD1. Germline V gene lookup returns CDR1 SGHRS and CDR2 YFSETQ. The CDR3 runs 13 residues. J was trimmed by 3 bases and V by 5 bases; bases with no gene match: 5. The CDR3 sequence: CASSTGVDYEQYF. CDR3 DNA sequence: TGCGCCAGCAGTACAGGGGTCGACTACGAGCAGTACTTC.

There are a few counts of this clonotype. The chain has TRBV18 and TRBJ1-1, with D maybe TRBD1 (5 bases). The CDR3 is made up of 11 amino acids. V lost 8 bases to trimming and J lost 7 bases, with 11 bases between them. CDR1 is KGHSH and CDR2 is LQKENI in the germline V gene. CDR3 DNA sequence: TGTGCCAGCCACGGGGACGGTGAAGCTTTCTTT. This encodes CASHGDGEAFF.

This clonotype was observed at least ten times. The chain has TRBV13 and TRBJ2-5, with TRBD2 matching over 11 bases. With V trimmed by 7 bases and J by 2 bases, 9 bases remained unmatched. This CDR3 spans 16 amino acids. Germline V gene sequence: CDR1 PRHDT, CDR2 FYEKMQ (reference sequence). The CDR3 loop reads CASTLSGGADQETQYF. The CDR3 DNA reads TGTGCCAGCACCCTTAGCGGGGGGGCCGATCAAGAGACCCAGTACTTC. Full variable domain (outside the CDR3, taken from reference TRBV13 and TRBJ2-5): AAGVIQSPRHLIKEKRETATLKCYPIPRHDTVYWYQQGPGQDPQFLISFYEKMQSDKGSIPDRFSAQQFSDYHSELNMSSLELGDSALYFCASTLSGGADQETQYFGPGTRLLVL.

As for this clonotype: This may come from a read error, since a much larger clone is one base off. V and J are TRBV2 and TRBJ2-7; no clear D gene. The CDR3 extends over 15 amino acids. Germline assignment: CDR1 SNHLY and CDR2 FYNNEI. V lost 0 bases to trimming and J lost 3 bases, with 12 bases between them. In DNA form, the CDR3 reads TGTGCCAGCAGTGAAGCCAAGTGCAGGAGCTACGAGCAGTACTTC. Its protein product is CASSEAKCRSYEQYF.

Of note for this clonotype: This may come from a read error, since a much larger clone is one base off. The rearrangement uses TRBV30 and TRBJ2-1; tentatively, D is TRBD2 (5 bases). Between the trimmed V and J ends, which lost 8 bases and 7 bases, there was a span of 15 bases. Germline CDR1 is GTSNPN and CDR2 is SVGIG (reference sequence). The CDR3 loop spans 12 amino acids. In nucleotides, the CDR3 is TGTGCCGGCCAAGCGGAAACTAATGAGCAGTTCTTC. Amino acid sequence: CAGQAETNEQFF. The complete variable domain, with remaining parts taken from reference TRBV30 and TRBJ2-1, reads SQTIHQWPATLVQPVGSPLSLECTVEGTSNPNLYWYRQAAGRGLQLLFYSVGIGQISSEVPQNLSASRPQDRQFILSSKKLLLSDSGFYLCAGQAETNEQFFGPGTRLTVL.

Concerning this clonotype: A junction end diverges from the germline sequence, so it may reflect a read error. The V gene is TRBV4-3, the J gene TRBJ2-1; D gene ambiguous. In germline, CDR1 is LGHNA, CDR2 YSLEER. The CDR3 has 17 residues. The CDR3 sequence: CASSQVGKTSSYNELFF. CDR3 sequence (DNA): TGCGCCAGCAGCCAAGTGGGTAAAACGAGCTCCTACAATGAGCTGTTCTTC.

Comment on this clonotype: A much larger clone lies a single base off, so this may be a read error. The chain is built from TRBV9 and TRBJ1-1, with D maybe TRBD1 (6 bases). The CDR3 spans 16 residues. V lost 3 bases, J lost 4 bases, and 19 bases lay in between. CDR1 SGDLS and CDR2 YYNGEE come from the germline V gene. Here the CDR3 reads CASSAGGAGESTEAFF. The CDR3, as DNA: TGTGCCAGCAGCGCGGGGGGGGCAGGGGAGAGCACTGAAGCTTTCTTT.

The chain carries TRBV9 and TRBJ2-2, with D perhaps TRBD1 (6 bases). The CDR3 spans 15 residues. CDR1 and CDR2 (germline): SGDLS, YYNGEE. V lost 2 bases and J lost 1, with 9 bases in between. CDR3 protein: CASSVGTLNTGELFF. CDR3 sequence (DNA): TGTGCCAGCAGCGTCGGGACACTGAACACCGGGGAGCTGTTTTTT.

This clonotype was counted at least ten times. The CDR3 DNA reads TGTGCCAGCAGTTTTGGGACTAGCGGGGGAACCGGGGAGCTGTTTTTT. Translating it yields CASSFGTSGGTGELFF. V is TRBV6-5 and J is TRBJ2-2; 14 bases are a match to TRBD2. Germline trimming cut 4 bases from V and 5 bases from J; bases unmatched to any gene: 3. The CDR3 is made up of 16 amino acids. Germline loops: CDR1 MNHEY, CDR2 SVGAGI.

The sample holds many counts of this clonotype. This chain connects TRBV7-6 to TRBJ1-5, with 8 bases lining up with TRBD1. The CDR3 sequence is 14 residues long. J lost 2 bases, V lost 8 bases, and 5 bases had no gene match. The V gene's germline CDR1 is SGHVS and CDR2 FNYEAQ. DNA of the CDR3: TGTGCCAGCGCCGACAGGGGCGGCAATCAGCCCCAGCATTTT. Translating gives CASADRGGNQPQHF. The complete variable domain, with remaining parts taken from reference TRBV7-6 and TRBJ1-5, reads GAGVSQSPRYKVTKRGQDVALRCDPISGHVSLYWYRQALGQGPEFLTYFNYEAQQDKSGLPNDRFSAERPEGSISTLTIQRTEQRDSAMYRCASADRGGNQPQHFGDGTRLSIL.

The chain uses TRBV7-9 and TRBJ2-2; perhaps TRBD1 as D (6 bases). The CDR3 spans 15 residues. V lost 3 bases, J lost 2 bases, and 10 bases lay in between. CDR1 and CDR2 (germline): SEHNR, FQNEAQ (reference sequence). CDR3 in DNA: TGTGCCAGCAGCTTGAGGGGACACAACACCGGGGAGCTGTTTTTT. It is translated as CASSLRGHNTGELFF.

This clonotype was seen only a few times. The chain recombines TRBV10-3 with TRBJ1-5; TRBD1 aligns across 11 bases. This CDR3 contains 15 residues. The V gene's germline CDR1 is ENHRY and CDR2 SYGVKD. Losses at the gene ends were 4 bases for V and 5 bases for J; bases not matched to a gene: 4. In DNA, the CDR3 is TGTGCCATCAGTGCCGGGACAGGGGGTTATCAGCCCCAGCATTTT. It translates to CAISAGTGGYQPQHF.

This clonotype was recorded a few times. CDR3 residues: CASSAYEGTGPDNEQFF. The CDR3 DNA reads as TGTGCCAGCAGCGCATATGAAGGGACAGGGCCAGACAATGAGCAGTTCTTC. The chain uses TRBV7-9 and TRBJ2-1, with 9 bases identical to TRBD1. The germline gives CDR1 SEHNR, CDR2 FQNEAQ (reference sequence). V trimming: 5 bases; J trimming: 5 bases; junction bases outside the gene matches: 13. The CDR3 is 17 amino acids.

This clonotype was detected ten times or more. The chain uses TRBV19 and TRBJ1-1; D might be TRBD1 (6 bases). Germline V gene data show CDR1 as LNHDA and CDR2 as SQIVND (reference sequence). The CDR3 has 15 residues. Between the trimmed V and J ends, which lost 1 base and 1 base, there was a span of 10 bases. For the CDR3, the DNA is TGTGCCAGTAGTATAGTGGGGGGCTCGAACACTGAAGCTTTCTTT. Its protein product is CASSIVGGSNTEAFF.

In this sample, this clonotype turned up many times. This chain uses TRBV6-5 with TRBJ1-1; D gene unclear. Germline V gene sequence: CDR1 MNHEY, CDR2 SVGAGI. Trimming took 5 bases from V and 0 from J, leaving 7 bases between them. The CDR3 runs 13 residues. CDR3 protein: CASSTAMNTEAFF. The CDR3 DNA sequence: TGTGCCAGCAGTACGGCTATGAACACTGAAGCTTTCTTT.

This clonotype came up many times. V is TRBV11-2 and J is TRBJ2-4; tentatively, D is TRBD1 or TRBD2 (6 bases each). V lost 1 base, J lost 0 bases, and 16 bases lay in between. CDR1 is SGHAT and CDR2 is FQNNGV in the germline V gene. This CDR3 region has 18 residues. Here the CDR3 reads CASSLGRGVYLAKNIQYF. The CDR3 DNA reads as TGTGCCAGCAGCTTAGGAAGGGGGGTATACTTAGCCAAAAACATTCAGTACTTC.

This clonotype occurred many times. CDR3 nucleotide sequence: TGTGCCAGCAGCCTGGGGGTTCGGGAGCAGTACTTC. Residues: CASSLGVREQYF. The V and J genes are TRBV5-6 and TRBJ2-7, with D tentatively TRBD1 or TRBD2 (5 bases each). The CDR3 totals 12 residues. Trimming removed 4 bases at V and 7 bases at J, with 12 bases between. Germline CDR1 and CDR2: SGHDT and YYEEEE.

There are many counts of this clonotype. V gene TRBV30 combines with J gene TRBJ2-3; no clear D gene. This CDR3 is 13 amino acids long. The V gene's germline CDR1 is GTSNPN and CDR2 SVGIG (reference sequence). Trimming shortened V by 0 bases and J by 2 bases, and 6 bases separated the two germline ends. The CDR3 protein is CAWSVLDTDTQYF. CDR3 nucleotide sequence: TGTGCCTGGAGTGTCCTAGACACAGATACGCAGTATTTT.

The chain uses TRBV2 and TRBJ2-1; 10 bases are a match to TRBD2. CDR1 and CDR2 (germline): SNHLY, FYNNEI. The CDR3 is made up of 14 amino acids. V shed 8 bases and J 4 bases; nucleotides not matched to a gene: 5. The CDR3 bases are TGTGCCAGCCCCACTAGCGGGATATACAATGAGCAGTTCTTC. It codes for CASPTSGIYNEQFF.

The genes are TRBV11-3 and TRBJ2-3; 11 positions agree with TRBD1. J lost 4 bases, V lost 5 bases, and 8 bases had no gene match. Germline V gene lookup returns CDR1 SGHNT and CDR2 YENEEA. This CDR3 spans 16 amino acids. CDR3 residues: CASSTGTGGNADTQYF. Written as DNA, the CDR3 is TGTGCCAGCAGCACAGGGACAGGGGGAAACGCAGATACGCAGTATTTT.

The V and J genes are TRBV11-1 and TRBJ2-1; D remains unclear. V was pared by 1 base and J by 3 bases, with 10 bases between. The CDR3 length is 15 residues. Germline V gene lookup returns CDR1 SGHAT and CDR2 FQDESV (reference sequence). The CDR3 sequence is CASSLGKNYYNEQFF. The CDR3 DNA reads TGTGCCAGCAGCTTAGGGAAAAACTACTACAATGAGCAGTTCTTC.

This clonotype was seen more than once but under ten times. This may be a read error, as it is one base from a much larger clone. Here the CDR3 reads CASSPAGVGTQYF. CDR3 nucleotides: TGTGCCAGCAGCCCAGCAGGCGTTGGGACCCAGTACTTC. The J gene is TRBJ2-5, the V gene TRBV7-9; no firm D call. The V and J ends lost 5 bases and 7 bases respectively, with 14 bases between them. Germline CDR1 is SEHNR and CDR2 is FQNEAQ (reference sequence). The CDR3 is made up of 13 amino acids.

The table lists this clonotype with many counts. The rearrangement uses TRBV29-1 and TRBJ1-1; tentatively, D is TRBD1 (5 bases). With 1 base removed from V and 4 bases from J, the gap between germline ends came to 13 bases. Germline lookup yields CDR1 SQVTM and CDR2 ANQGSEA. This CDR3 contains 14 residues. The DNA of the CDR3 is TGCAGCGTTGAAGGGGGGAAGGTGGCCACTGAAGCTTTCTTT. Amino acid sequence: CSVEGGKVATEAFF.

To note about this clonotype: It may be a read error: a sequence one base away is much more abundant. The chain employs TRBV27 and TRBJ2-7, with D possibly being TRBD1 or TRBD2 (5 bases each). This CDR3 is built from 14 residues. From germline, CDR1 is MNHEY and CDR2 SMNVEV (reference sequence). CDR3 protein: CASSAGTSAYEQHF. CDR3 DNA sequence: TGTGCCAGCAGTGCCGGGACCTCTGCCTACGAGCAGCACTTC.

This clonotype was counted at least ten times. V gene TRBV7-9 combines with J gene TRBJ1-1; 7 bases match TRBD1. The CDR3 has 11 amino acids. Trimming at V came to 1 base and at J to 14 bases, leaving 4 bases not matched to a gene. Looked up from germline, CDR1 is SEHNR and CDR2 is FQNEAQ (reference sequence). CDR3 sequence: CASSLGQGEFF. The DNA for the CDR3 is TGTGCCAGCAGCTTAGGGCAGGGGGAGTTCTTT.

The chain employs TRBV12-3 or TRBV12-4 and TRBJ2-6; TRBD1 might be the D (6 bases). V lost 3 bases and J 0 bases, leaving 18 bases between the germline ends. This CDR3 region has 19 residues. CDR3 sequence reads: CASSFRGQWGSSGANVLTF. The CDR3 DNA reads as TGTGCCAGCAGTTTCAGGGGCCAATGGGGAAGCTCTGGGGCCAACGTCCTGACTTTC.

This clonotype was detected only a few times. The chain employs TRBV4-1 and TRBJ1-2, with 11 bases lining up with TRBD1. CDR1 MGHRA and CDR2 YSYEKL come from the germline V gene. J gave up 1 base and V 5 bases, and 3 bases lay outside the gene matches. This CDR3 contains 15 residues. The CDR3 sequence is CASSSGTGGNYGYTF. Here the CDR3 DNA reads TGCGCCAGCAGCTCTGGGACAGGGGGTAACTATGGCTACACCTTC.

To note about this clonotype: A much larger clone lies one base from this, so it may be a read error. The chain is built from TRBV3-1 and TRBJ2-2; 10 positions match TRBD2. The germline gives CDR1 LGHDT, CDR2 YNNKEL (reference sequence). The CDR3 extends over 20 amino acids. The CDR3: CASSTRLAGTPLTNTGVLFF. The CDR3 DNA sequence: TGTGCCAGCAGCACCCGACTAGCGGGTACACCCTTAACGAACACCGGGGTGCTGTTTTTT.

This clonotype was seen only a few times. CDR3 nucleotides: TGTGCCAGCAGCTTCATGGGTGAGCAGTTCTTC. It yields the protein CASSFMGEQFF. The rearrangement links TRBV7-6 to TRBJ2-1; D unresolved. The CDR3 covers 11 residues. V lost 3 bases, J lost 9 bases, and 6 bases lay in between. Germline V CDR1 and CDR2: SGHVS, FNYEAQ.